These T cell receptor beta chains were read from a single sample in a study of cytomegalovirus exposure and HLA in healthy donors. Sequencing was performed with immunoSEQ multiplex PCR; in TCRdb, only in-frame clones are kept and a portion is missing. The data contain 130,000 to 150,000 clones, just under 80% of them seen just once; the ten biggest clones take up under 2.5%. Sequenced input: PBMCs. The receptors stem from a man aged 25-40 years in good health and CMV-seronegative. CDR3s include the opening cysteine and the closing phenylalanine or tryptophan. The D gene is left open where the match is weak. Not every row has a clone size; where given, it reads once, few, many or a size class.

v_gene	d_gene	j_gene	abundance	CDR3nt	CDR3aa
TRBV5-4	TRBD1	TRBJ2-1	few	TGTGCCAGCAGCTCCGGACAGGGGCAGGATGAGCAGTTCTTC	CASSSGQGQDEQFF
TRBV6-1	TRBD1	TRBJ1-5	-	TGTGCCAGCAGTGAATGGGACAGGGGCCAGCCCCAGCATTTT	CASSEWDRGQPQHF
TRBV18	TRBD1	TRBJ2-1	-	TGTGCCAGCTCTCCTCCATGGGACAGGTTCCTTCTTCACAATGAGCAGTTCTTC	CASSPPWDRFLLHNEQFF
TRBV19	-	TRBJ1-5	once	TGTGCCAGTAGTTTAGGGCAGCACCTATATAGCAATCAGTCCCAGCATTTT	CASSLGQHLYSNQSQHF
TRBV19	TRBD1	TRBJ1-2	-	TGTGCCAGTAGTATCATGGGACAGGGTTTTTCCACCTTC	CASSIMGQGFSTF
TRBV9	TRBD1	TRBJ1-1	-	TGTGCCAGCAGCTCAGGGAAGGGGGCGCCTACTGAAGCTTTCTTT	CASSSGKGAPTEAFF
TRBV9	TRBD2	TRBJ2-4	-	TGTGCCAGCAGCCCCCTAGCGGGGCTAGGGGCCAAAAACATTCAGTACTTC	CASSPLAGLGAKNIQYF
TRBV9	TRBD2	TRBJ2-1	-	TGTGCCAGCAGCAAAGGGACTAGCGGAAATGAGCAGTTCTTC	CASSKGTSGNEQFF
TRBV28	TRBD1	TRBJ1-1	-	TGTGCCAGCAGTTTATCAGGGGGCCCCCCCACTGAAGCTTTCTTT	CASSLSGGPPTEAFF
TRBV7-2	TRBD2	TRBJ2-7	-	TGTGCCAGCAGCTTACAGGGGGGGTGGGCTAGCGGGAGCTACGAGCAGTACTTC	CASSLQGGWASGSYEQYF
TRBV19	TRBD2	TRBJ2-1	-	TGTGCCAGTTCCGGGACTAGCGTCGATGAGCAGTTCTTC	CASSGTSVDEQFF
TRBV30	-	TRBJ1-1	-	TGTGCCACGAGGGGTGGGGGGGCCGCTGAAGCTTTCTTT	CATRGGGAAEAFF
TRBV5-4	TRBD2	TRBJ2-2	once	TGTGCCAGCAGCACGACTAGCGGGAAGTCCGGGGAGCTGTTTTTT	CASSTTSGKSGELFF